The T cell receptor (beta chain) under discussion was sequenced for a study of blood T cell repertoires in COVID-19. The repertoire was sequenced with immunoSEQ multiplex PCR; TCRdb's copy has only in-frame clones and lacks some. Among more than 50,000 clones listed, approximately 92% were seen once. The CDR3 runs to 16 residues. V trimming: 5 bases; J trimming: 5 bases; junction bases outside the gene matches: 7. Germline CDR1 and CDR2: SEHNR and FQNEAQ (reference sequence). The V and J genes are TRBV7-9 and TRBJ2-5; 14 positions agree with TRBD2. Specimen: peripheral blood. This sequence was found in a man aged 55 to 70 with active COVID-19. CDR3 loop: CASSPGLAGAGETQYF. DNA of the CDR3: TGTGCCAGCAGCCCGGGACTAGCGGGAGCAGGGGAGACCCAGTACTTC.